The sequence of this T cell receptor (beta chain) was determined in a study of blood T cell repertoires in COVID-19 (TCRdb year 2020). In terms of the full investigation: The collaborator samples originated in the United States, Italy and Spain and spanned the acute and convalescent phases of COVID-19. HLA class I and class II types, where available, came from metadata supplied by the sample provider rather than from assay-based typing. Samples came from the ongoing ImmuneRACE study (first 160 participants) plus 1,254 subjects from 6 global collaborators. The dataset comprised deeply sampled blood TCRbeta repertoires from subjects exposed to, actively infected with, or recovered from COVID-19. The repertoires were released in a freely available public database meant as a resource for research on the immune response to SARS-CoV-2. Nearly every sample came with metadata listing a de-identified subject ID, COVID-19 status, age in years and sex. The prospective study material was composed of cDNA or gDNA derived from T cells, B-cell-depleted T cells, or PBMCs.

Another Seattle source contributed samples from volunteer blood donors who had recovered from COVID-19. Each collaborating institution followed its own protocols to collect whole blood in K2EDTA tubes. For TCRbeta analysis, collaborators shipped samples as frozen whole blood, isolated PBMCs, or DNA extracted from either of those sample types. The paper as a whole reports these results and caveats: Clinical and demographic metadata were provided uncurated, with the amount varying by source and participant.

TCRbeta CDR3 regions were amplified from genomic DNA by means of the immunoSEQ Assay, a bias-controlled multiplex PCR. In the original analysis: The number of nucleated cells in each sample was estimated by amplification of reference gene primers within the assay. To quantify the absolute abundance of each unique TCRbeta CDR3 rearrangement, sequence reads were collapsed and filtered. For each sample, productive Simpson clonality was calculated as the square root of Simpson's diversity index across productive rearrangements. Entries here come from immuneACCESS through TCRdb and include only in-frame sequences with V and J called. Some clones fail to appear in such tables; in the studies checked, an unresolved V gene covers under half of the shortfall, and the cause of the remainder is unknown. The D gene and trimming were derived from the DNA, and the V and J assignments and clone size from that table. This sample gives about 260,000 clones in total; 75% to 90% of them show up just once. About 2% of the sample is held by the ten biggest clonotypes.

In the case of this clone: Its antigen specificity is not known. No quality values exist for individual bases; no much larger clone is one base distant.

CDR1 and CDR2 (MDHEN, SYDVKM) derive from the germline V gene. From cysteine to phenylalanine, the CDR3 is 17 amino acids long. Of all the DNA, just the CDR3 is kept, 51 bases in frame from base 1. Trimming takes 2 bases off V and 10 bases off J; junction bases not matched to a gene: 9. The receptor chain draws on TRBV28 and TRBJ2-1; 15 middle bases align to TRBD2. This TCR came from a woman aged 50 to 60 who had recovered from COVID-19. Sequencing was carried out using peripheral blood. The DNA reads as follows: TGTGCCAGCAGTTTAGACTTTCCGGGACTAGCGGGAGGAGAGCAGTTCTTC. Protein translation: CASSLDFPGLAGGEQFF.